The entry below gives a single T cell receptor (beta chain) sequence along with its context. Its matching antigen is unknown. Construction of the TCR beta libraries employed iRepertoire HTBI primers in conjunction with Arm-PCR of CDR3 regions. TCRdb passed the multiplex PCR reads through MiXCR, listing each CDR3 protein once. The table shows fewer than 400,000 distinct CDR3 sequences, with less than 20% occurring only once. The data originate from a study of regulatory T cells in long-lasting Graves disease. General observations from the study: Less diverse TCR repertoires were seen in persistent Graves' patients than in newly diagnosed ones. Persistent disease favored TRBV28, TRBJ1-2 and TRBJ2-5.

Time point of the sample: persistent/refractory GD, antithyroid drugs over 5 years with positive TRAb. Generation of the TCR library employed RNA extracted from PBMCs. American Thyroid Association guidelines served as the basis for diagnosing Graves' disease. The EDTA tubes were filled with around 8.5 milliliters of drawn peripheral blood. V lost 1 base, J lost 3 bases, and 17 bases lay in between. There are 16 residues in the CDR3. Germline V gene sequence: CDR1 SGHRS, CDR2 YFSETQ. Sequencing was performed on peripheral blood mononuclear cells (PBMCs), taken when the disease was refractory, from a patient treated with antithyroid drugs. The receptor comes from a female donor with Graves disease. The chain joins TRBV5-1 to TRBJ2-7; D unclear. The CDR3 nucleotides read TGCGCCAGCAGCTTGACACTACCAGGTAAAGGCTACGAGCAGTACTTC. Translation: CASSLTLPGKGYEQYF.